One sample yielded the 27 T cell receptor beta chains listed below, sequenced in a study of tumor and adjacent non-tumor tissue in lung cancer. RNA was extracted from bulk tissue without any cell sorting. The normal lung tissue was taken more than 3 cm from the tumor edge. The library came from three nested PCR rounds adapted from ARM-PCR protocols. TCRdb reprocessed the multiplex PCR reads via MiXCR and lists one record per CDR3 protein. The repertoire has fewer than 100,000 distinct CDR3 sequences, around 76% of them found once; the top ten carry 20% to 25%. The sequenced material came from distant non-tumor lung tissue. The receptor set was obtained from a woman aged 45-59 years with non-small cell lung cancer.

A note on this clonotype: Without the conserved terminal phenylalanine or tryptophan, this CDR3 likely stems from a read error. This sequence joins TRBV6-1 and TRBJ1-5; no definite D call. The CDR3 length is 14 residues. In germline, CDR1 is MNHNS, CDR2 SASEGT. For the CDR3, the DNA is TGTGCCAGCAGTGTTAATGGCATCAATCAGTCCCAGCATTAT. This codes for CASSVNGINQSQHY.

This clonotype was counted only a few times. A clone one base away is much larger, so this may be a read error. This sequence joins TRBV6-5 and TRBJ1-2; 8 nucleotides line up with TRBD1. Germline trimming cut 7 bases from V and 6 bases from J; bases unmatched to any gene: 13. Germline assignment: CDR1 MNHEY and CDR2 SVGAGI. CDR3 size: 15 residues. The CDR3 DNA is TGTGCCAGCAACTCCGGACAGGGCGGTAGGAATGGCTACACCTTC. It codes for CASNSGQGGRNGYTF.

V and J are TRBV12-3 or TRBV12-4 and TRBJ1-1, with D possibly TRBD1 on 6 matching bases. Deletions cut 9 bases from V and 2 bases from J, with 22 bases between. This CDR3 region has 16 residues. The CDR3 coding sequence is TGTGCCAGTAGTCCCGGGGGCCCAGGATGCAACACTGAAGCTTTCTTT. This encodes CASSPGGPGCNTEAFF.

About this clonotype itself: One junction end does not reproduce the germline sequence, and a read error may be involved. The CDR3 here is CVSRADYNEQFF. CDR3 sequence (DNA): TGTGTCAGCAGGGCCGATTACAATGAGCAGTTCTTC. The chain combines TRBV6-1 with TRBJ2-1; D may be TRBD1 (5 bases). Germline V gene sequence: CDR1 MNHNS, CDR2 SASEGT. The CDR3 has 12 amino acids.

The chain is built from TRBV29-1 and TRBJ1-2, with a weak D call TRBD1 (5 bases). The V end was cut by 7 bases, the J end by 2 bases, with 11 bases between. From germline, CDR1 is SQVTM and CDR2 ANQGSEA. The CDR3 runs to 12 residues. CDR3 sequence (DNA): TGCAGCGCCAATAGACAGAACTATGGCTACACCTTC. Encoded protein: CSANRQNYGYTF. The full variable domain, its missing parts supplied by reference TRBV29-1 and TRBJ1-2, is SAVISQKPSRDICQRGTSLTIQCQVDSQVTMMFWYRQQPGQSLTLIATANQGSEATYESGFVIDKFPISRPNLTFSTLTVSNMSPEDSSIYLCSANRQNYGYTFGSGTRLTVV.

On this clonotype itself: The germline gene is not matched at one end of the junction; a read error may be the cause. The J gene is TRBJ2-2, the V gene TRBV12-3 or TRBV12-4; maybe TRBD1 (6 bases). The length of the CDR3 is 16 residues. The CDR3 DNA reads TGTGCCAGCAGCTTGGGGACATGGACAAACACCAGGGAGCTGTTTTTT. This codes for CASSLGTWTNTRELFF.

Of note for this clonotype: A much larger clone lies one base from this, so it may be a read error. The V call is TRBV4-1, the J call TRBJ2-1; D tentatively fits TRBD1 or TRBD2 (5 bases each). The CDR3 totals 16 residues. Trimming removed 4 bases from V and 3 bases from J, with 16 bases in between. Looked up from germline, CDR1 is MGHRA and CDR2 is YSYEKL. The CDR3: CASSRVGRGHYNEQFF. The CDR3 nucleotides are TGCGCCAGCAGCCGAGTTGGTCGGGGCCACTACAATGAGCAGTTCTTC.

This chain links TRBV30 with TRBJ1-5; no reliable D call. The germline V gene has CDR1 GTSNPN and CDR2 SVGIG (reference sequence). CDR3 size: 14 residues. Trimming removed 3 bases from V and 8 bases from J, with 17 bases in between. CDR3: CAWSAREKNKPQHF. The CDR3 nucleotides are TGTGCCTGGAGCGCCCGGGAGAAAAATAAGCCCCAGCATTTT.

About this clonotype itself: One end of the junction is discordant with germline, which a read error may explain. The chain is built from TRBV29-1 and TRBJ1-2; TRBD1 is a possible D gene (5 bases). The CDR3 runs 16 residues. Germline V gene lookup returns CDR1 SQVTM and CDR2 ANQGSEA. CDR3 protein: CSVDRVGGSANYGYIF. The CDR3, as DNA: TGCAGTGTTGATCGAGTGGGGGGGTCGGCGAACTATGGCTACATCTTC.

In this sample, this clonotype turned up many times. This rearrangement joins TRBV7-8 to TRBJ1-1; D not certain. This CDR3 has 13 amino acids. The V gene lost 4 bases and the J gene lost 3 bases, with 9 bases spanning the gap. Germline V gene data show CDR1 as SGHVS and CDR2 as FQNEAQ. CDR3 coding DNA: TGTGCCAGCAGCTCCGGGGTGTACACTGAAGCTTTCTTT. It encodes CASSSGVYTEAFF.

On this clonotype: The germline gene is not matched at one end of the junction; a read error may be the cause. This rearrangement joins TRBV5-1 to TRBJ2-2; perhaps D is TRBD1 or TRBD2 (5 bases each). CDR1 SGHRS and CDR2 YFSETQ come from the germline V gene. CDR3 length: 14 amino acids. In DNA form, the CDR3 reads TGCGCCAGCAGCCCGGGACGGTATACCGGGGAGCTGGTTTTT. Amino acids: CASSPGRYTGELVF.

This clonotype showed up just once. A junction end diverges from the germline sequence, so it may reflect a read error. This chain joins TRBV6-2 or TRBV6-3 and TRBJ2-2, with D perhaps being TRBD1 or TRBD2 (5 bases each). The CDR3 runs 17 residues. Germline V gene data show CDR1 as MNHEY and CDR2 as SVGEGT. The CDR3 nucleotides are TGTGTCAGCAGTGCAGGCTTCGGGACGGCGAACACCGGGGAGCTGTTTTTT. Residues: CVSSAGFGTANTGELFF.

A single count supports this clonotype. The chain employs TRBV12-3 or TRBV12-4 and TRBJ1-4, with D unclear. The CDR3 has 15 amino acids. Trimming removed 9 bases at V and 8 bases at J, with 22 bases between. In DNA, the CDR3 is TGTGCCAGTAGTCCCCGGAGGGTTCTCAGGGAAAAACTGTTTTTT. Encoded protein: CASSPRRVLREKLFF.

The chain employs TRBV29-1 and TRBJ2-1, with D possibly matching TRBD2 (6 bases). CDR1 is SQVTM, CDR2 ANQGSEA, per germline. The germline V and J ends were trimmed by 8 bases and 4 bases, with 27 bases remaining between them. CDR3 length: 17 amino acids. The CDR3 DNA follows: TGCAGCTTTAGAGAGCAGGGAGGCGTGAGGTTTTACAATGAGCAGTTCTTC. Protein product: CSFREQGGVRFYNEQFF.

Concerning this clonotype itself: The CDR3 carries no conserved terminal phenylalanine or tryptophan, so it likely arises from a read error. This chain links TRBV11-2 with TRBJ2-2, with D unresolved. Germline CDR1 SGHAT, CDR2 FQNNGV. The CDR3 sequence is 12 residues long. The CDR3 DNA is TGTGTCAGCCGCGAAGTCACCGGGGAGCTGTTTTCT. Its translation is CVSREVTGELFS.

Note on this clonotype: At one end the junction does not follow the germline gene, possibly because of a read error. The rearrangement links TRBV28 to TRBJ2-6, with unresolved D. The germline V gene has CDR1 MDHEN and CDR2 SYDVKM. The CDR3 contains 17 residues. CDR3: CASNLGSPLSGANVLTF. CDR3 DNA sequence: TGTGCTAGCAATTTGGGCTCCCCACTCTCTGGGGCCAACGTCCTGACTTTC. The full variable domain, rest sourced from reference TRBV28 and TRBJ2-6, is DVKVTQSSRYLVKRTGEKVFLECVQDMDHENMFWYRQDPGLGLRLIYFSYDVKMKEKGDIPEGYSVSREKKERFSLILESASTNQTSMYLCASNLGSPLSGANVLTFGAGSRLTVL.

As concerns this clonotype: Given the absence of the conserved phenylalanine or tryptophan at the CDR3 end, a read error is likely. The V call is TRBV6-1, the J call TRBJ1-2, with D uncertain. Germline loops: CDR1 MNHNS, CDR2 SASEGT. The CDR3 extends over 12 amino acids. Deletions cut 6 bases from V and 6 bases from J, with 11 bases between. DNA of the CDR3: TGTGCCAGCAGGCGGGCAAGCCATGGCTACACCTCA. Its protein product is CASRRASHGYTS.

With respect to this clonotype: This is likely a read error, given that the CDR3 carries no conserved phenylalanine or tryptophan at its end. The V call is TRBV4-1, the J call TRBJ2-5; a possible D gene is TRBD1 (6 bases). Looked up from germline, CDR1 is MGHRA and CDR2 is YSYEKL. This CDR3 is built from 19 residues. V shed 4 bases and J shed 4 bases, with 28 bases lying between them. The CDR3, as DNA: TGCGCCAGCAGCCGGCGCTCGGACAGAGGATGGGCGATCCCAGAGACCCAGTACTTA. Protein sequence: CASSRRSDRGWAIPETQYL.

This clonotype was recorded only once. The conserved final phenylalanine or tryptophan is absent from the CDR3, which likely points to a read error. No DNA is shown, since the ends of the CDR3 on it are uncertain; the CDR3 is the one TCRdb lists. This sequence joins TRBV29-1 and TRBJ2-1; the table's TRBD1 call for D was not verified on the DNA. Including both end residues, the CDR3 is 14 amino acids long. The germline V gene has CDR1 SQVTM and CDR2 ANQGSEA. The CDR3 is CSVGSRGQGNEHFL.

Details on this clonotype: The junction departs from the called germline gene at one end, perhaps through a read error. The rearrangement joins TRBV6-5 to TRBJ1-2; D might be TRBD1 (6 bases). The CDR3 has 13 residues. Germline V gene lookup returns CDR1 MNHEY and CDR2 SVGAGI. The CDR3 nucleotides are TGTGCCAACACCCCCGGGGGCGGATATGGCTATACCTTC. This encodes CANTPGGGYGYTF.

About this clonotype: A much larger clone differs by one base, so this may be a read error. The genes are TRBV20-1 and TRBJ2-3; D is unclear. The J call is doubtful: the DNA matches TRBJ1-5 better. The germline CDR1 and CDR2 sequences are DFQATT and SNEGSKA (reference sequence). The CDR3 runs to 17 residues. In DNA, the CDR3 is TGCAGTGCTAGATTCCCTTCTAGCGGGAGGGTTACAGATACGCAGCATTTT. Its translation is CSARFPSSGRVTDTQHF.

With regard to this clonotype: At one of its ends the junction is not consistent with the germline gene, which may arise from a read error. DNA for the CDR3: TGTGTCAGCAGTTTAGAGCTAGCAATCTACAATGAGCAGTTCTTC. Encoded protein: CVSSLELAIYNEQFF. This sequence joins TRBV12-3 or TRBV12-4 and TRBJ2-1, with D perhaps TRBD2 (5 bases). This CDR3 has 15 residues.

A single count supports this clonotype. One junction end does not reproduce the germline sequence, and a read error may be involved. This chain joins TRBV6-1 and TRBJ1-1; D is perhaps TRBD1 (6 bases). In germline, CDR1 is MNHNS, CDR2 SASEGT. This CDR3 contains 13 residues. CDR3 loop: CTSSVGGFTETFF. For the CDR3, the DNA is TGTACTAGCAGTGTAGGGGGGTTCACTGAAACTTTCTTT.

On this clonotype: Germline and junction disagree at one end, which may indicate a read error. J is TRBJ2-5 and V is TRBV12-3 or TRBV12-4; tentatively, D is TRBD1 or TRBD2 (7 bases each). The CDR3 is 14 residues long. The CDR3 nucleotides read TGTGCCAGTAGTTGGGGCCAGGGGGGGGAGACCCAGCACTTC. The encoded protein is CASSWGQGGETQHF.

V is TRBV29-1 and J is TRBJ2-5; perhaps TRBD1 as D (6 bases). CDR1 is SQVTM and CDR2 is ANQGSEA in the germline V gene. This CDR3 is 12 amino acids long. The V end lost 6 bases, the J end lost 6 bases, and 14 bases lay between the germline ends. In DNA, the CDR3 is TGCAGCGTAAGGACAGAGGTGAAGACCCAGTACTTC. It encodes CSVRTEVKTQYF.

Only a few counts were recorded for this clonotype. An end of the junction does not agree with germline; a read error may underlie this. The chain combines TRBV6-1 with TRBJ2-1; possible D gene TRBD1, 5 bases. From germline, CDR1 is MNHNS and CDR2 SASEGT. This CDR3 region has 12 residues. CDR3 sequence: CASSELTQGQFF. The CDR3 coding sequence is TGTGCCAGTAGTGAACTGACCCAGGGGCAGTTCTTC.

On this clonotype: A junction end diverges from the germline sequence, so it may reflect a read error. The J gene is TRBJ2-5, the V gene TRBV28, with 8 bases fitting TRBD1. CDR3 length: 16 amino acids. The germline gives CDR1 MDHEN, CDR2 SYDVKM. In DNA form, the CDR3 reads TGTGCCATCAGTTTTACCTTAGGACAGGGCGGGGAGACCCAGTACTTC. It codes for CAISFTLGQGGETQYF.